The rows below give T cell receptor beta chains drawn from one sample of a study of shared clonotypes between healthy human individuals. Profiling relied on immunoSEQ multiplex PCR, and the TCRdb table lists in-frame clones only, not all of them. The data show about 690,000 clones, around 91% seen once. Material: memory CD8+ T cells from PBMCs. Receptors originate from a man aged 18-30 years in good health. Some clones in this sample may be carry-over from other donors' samples. CDR3s include the opening cysteine and the closing phenylalanine or tryptophan. Fields, in order: D gene, V gene, J gene, clone size, CDR3 protein, CDR3 DNA. D genes are given only for firm matches. Clone size is stated in some rows and not others, as once, few, many or a class when expanded.

>TRBD2|TRBV12-5|TRBJ2-1|NA
CASGLAGGYNEQFF
TGTGCTAGCGGACTAGCGGGGGGGTACAATGAGCAGTTCTTC
>NA|TRBV6-5|TRBJ1-3|NA
CASSSAPRNTIYF
TGTGCCAGCAGTTCCGCCCCCCGAAACACCATATATTTT
>NA|TRBV28|TRBJ1-5|NA
CASSLGTGGNQPQHF
TGTGCCAGCAGTTTAGGGACCGGCGGCAATCAGCCCCAGCATTTT
>TRBD1|TRBV4-3|TRBJ1-2|once
CASSQDGGGGYGYTF
TGCGCCAGCAGCCAAGATGGAGGGGGCGGCTATGGCTACACCTTC
>NA|TRBV4-3|TRBJ1-2|NA
CASSQEGSLRSYTF
TGCGCCAGCAGCCAAGAGGGATCACTTAGGAGCTACACCTTC
>NA|TRBV9|TRBJ1-2|few
CASSENNGGPFGYTF
TGTGCCAGCAGCGAAAATAACGGGGGCCCTTTCGGCTACACCTTC
>NA|TRBV5-6|TRBJ2-7|NA
CASSLDRVGYEQYF
TGTGCCAGCAGCTTGGACAGGGTTGGCTACGAGCAGTACTTC
>NA|TRBV11-1|TRBJ1-4|NA
CASSLSPNEKLFF
TGTGCCAGCAGCTTAAGTCCTAATGAAAAACTGTTTTTT
>NA|TRBV6-1|TRBJ2-2|NA
CASKQGFGTGELFF
TGTGCCAGCAAACAGGGATTCGGGACCGGGGAGCTGTTTTTT
>NA|TRBV29-1|TRBJ1-2|NA
CSVPGTYGYTF
TGCAGCGTTCCAGGGACCTATGGCTACACCTTC
>TRBD2|TRBV6-5|TRBJ2-7|NA
CASSYAPGLPAYEQYF
TGTGCCAGCAGTTACGCGCCGGGACTACCAGCCTACGAGCAGTACTTC
>NA|TRBV19|TRBJ1-5|NA
CASSPTGVGLKPQHF
TGTGCCAGTAGTCCCACCGGGGTGGGCTTAAAGCCCCAGCATTTT
>NA|TRBV4-2|TRBJ2-7|NA
CASSQDPDPYEQYF
TGTGCCAGCAGCCAAGATCCCGACCCCTACGAGCAGTACTTC
>NA|TRBV29-1|TRBJ1-2|once
CSVELPGYGYTF
TGCAGCGTTGAACTCCCTGGCTATGGCTACACCTTC
>TRBD1|TRBV5-4|TRBJ2-7|NA
CASSLGQGRDEQYF
TGTGCCAGCAGCCTAGGACAGGGGCGAGACGAGCAGTACTTC
>NA|TRBV21-1|TRBJ2-2|NA
CASSKPRGSGSRNTGELFF
TGTGCCAGCAGCAAACCCCGAGGTAGCGGGAGTCGGAACACCGGGGAGCTGTTTTTT
>NA|TRBV7-9|TRBJ2-7|NA
CASWDTSSPYEQYF
TGTGCCAGCTGGGACACTAGCTCTCCCTACGAGCAGTACTTC
>NA|TRBV23-1|TRBJ1-5|once
CASSQAGAGYLSLNQPQHF
TGCGCCAGCAGTCAGGCGGGGGCAGGCTATTTGTCTCTCAATCAGCCCCAGCATTTT
>TRBD1|TRBV5-4|TRBJ1-1|NA
CASSYTGGTEAFF
TGTGCCAGCAGTTATACAGGGGGAACTGAAGCTTTCTTT
>TRBD1|TRBV27|TRBJ2-7|NA
CASSLSRTGGLYEQYF
TGTGCCAGCAGTTTATCGAGGACAGGGGGCCTCTACGAGCAGTACTTC
>TRBD2|TRBV4-2|TRBJ2-3|NA
CASRPGLATTDTQYF
TGTGCCAGCAGACCGGGACTAGCGACTACAGATACGCAGTATTTT
>NA|TRBV4-1|TRBJ2-7|NA
CASSPDRRGYEQYF
TGCGCCAGCAGCCCCGACCGGAGAGGCTACGAGCAGTACTTC
>TRBD1|TRBV9|TRBJ2-1|NA
CASSETGTAGPYNEQFF
TGTGCCAGCAGCGAAACCGGGACAGCCGGACCCTACAATGAGCAGTTCTTC
>NA|TRBV7-9|TRBJ2-3|NA
CASSLGLTGDTDTQYF
TGTGCCAGCAGCTTAGGCCTCACCGGGGACACAGATACGCAGTATTTT
>NA|TRBV7-8|TRBJ2-1|once
CASSDDWSSYNEQFF
TGTGCCAGCAGCGACGATTGGAGCTCCTACAATGAGCAGTTCTTC
>NA|TRBV10-3|TRBJ2-7|NA
CAISEPDLSHEQYF
TGTGCCATCAGTGAGCCGGACCTTTCCCACGAGCAGTACTTC
>NA|TRBV28|TRBJ1-1|NA
CASTLQGGDTEAFF
TGTGCCAGCACCTTACAGGGTGGGGATACTGAAGCTTTCTTT
>NA|TRBV4-1|TRBJ1-2|NA
CASSQGPRANYGYTF
TGCGCCAGCAGCCAAGGCCCTCGGGCGAACTATGGCTACACCTTC
>NA|TRBV5-1|TRBJ1-2|NA
CASSSDGTPYGYTF
TGCGCCAGCAGCTCGGACGGGACACCCTATGGCTACACCTTC
>TRBD2|TRBV9|TRBJ2-1|NA
CASSVALAGGLTYNEQFF
TGTGCCAGCAGCGTAGCACTAGCGGGAGGTCTAACCTACAATGAGCAGTTCTTC
>NA|TRBV7-9|TRBJ2-7|NA
CASSLDPTTLRDEQYF
TGTGCCAGCAGCTTAGACCCGACGACACTGCGGGACGAGCAGTACTTC
>TRBD2|TRBV4-1|TRBJ2-5|NA
CASSLWTREGGETQYF
TGCGCCAGCAGCCTATGGACGCGGGAGGGGGGGGAGACCCAGTACTTC
>TRBD2|TRBV5-4|TRBJ2-7|NA
CASRKEAGGPHEQYF
TGTGCCAGCAGGAAAGAAGCGGGAGGGCCCCACGAGCAGTACTTC
>NA|TRBV7-8|TRBJ1-1|NA
CASRVGGLGTEAFF
TGTGCCAGCCGCGTGGGGGGCTTAGGCACTGAAGCTTTCTTT
>TRBD2|TRBV5-4|TRBJ2-5|NA
CASSPGLAGAQETQYF
TGTGCCAGCAGCCCGGGACTAGCGGGAGCACAAGAGACCCAGTACTTC
>NA|TRBV9|TRBJ2-1|NA
CASSVDNSYNEQFF
TGTGCCAGCAGCGTCGATAACTCCTACAATGAGCAGTTCTTC
>TRBD1|TRBV5-8|TRBJ1-5|NA
CASSSGTGSHQPQHF
TGTGCCAGCAGCTCGGGGACAGGGAGTCATCAGCCCCAGCATTTT
>NA|TRBV19|TRBJ2-3|once
CASSNRGQDTQYF
TGTGCCAGTAGTAACCGGGGCCAAGATACGCAGTATTTT
>TRBD1|TRBV27|TRBJ2-3|once
CASSFGTVSTDTQYF
TGTGCCAGCAGTTTCGGGACAGTCAGCACAGATACGCAGTATTTT
>TRBD1|TRBV5-4|TRBJ1-3|once
CASSNKPPGQGADTIYF
TGTGCCAGCAGCAACAAACCCCCGGGACAGGGGGCGGACACCATATATTTT
>NA|TRBV7-3|TRBJ2-1|NA
CASSLSAYGNEQFF
TGTGCCAGCAGCTTATCTGCTTACGGCAATGAGCAGTTCTTC